The 14 T cell receptor beta chains in this list originate from one sample, sequenced in a study of early T cells in non-severe SARS-CoV-2 infection. TCRdb used MiXCR to reprocess the 5' RACE reads, holding one entry per CDR3 protein. Among 60,000 or so distinct CDR3 sequences listed, around 10% were seen once. Material for sequencing was whole blood. The receptors here all came from an adult who was a healthcare worker with PCR-confirmed SARS-CoV-2 infection or an uninfected control (not recorded which).

The chain combines TRBV20-1 with TRBJ2-1, with TRBD2 matching 14 bases. The CDR3 is made up of 16 amino acids. Germline CDR1 DFQATT, CDR2 SNEGSKA (reference sequence). V lost 6 bases, J lost 1 base, and 5 bases stayed unmatched. The CDR3 DNA sequence: TGCAGTGCAAGGGGACTAGCGGGAGTGTCCTACAATGAGCAGTTCTTC. Its protein is CSARGLAGVSYNEQFF.

This clonotype was found many times. This chain connects TRBV29-1 to TRBJ1-1, with D possibly matching TRBD1 (6 bases). V was trimmed by 4 bases and J by 8 bases, leaving 17 bases between them. This CDR3 is built from 13 residues. The germline V gene encodes CDR1 SQVTM and CDR2 ANQGSEA. CDR3 bases: TGCAGCGTTGGTGGTACTGAGGGGGGCGAAGCTTTCTTT. Translation: CSVGGTEGGEAFF.

The V call is TRBV7-2, the J call TRBJ2-7, with D possibly being TRBD1 (5 bases). Deletions cut 1 base from V and 0 bases from J, with 13 bases between. Germline V gene lookup returns CDR1 SGHTA and CDR2 FQGNSA. The CDR3 contains 16 residues. The CDR3 here is CASSLGPPGYSYEQYF. CDR3 sequence (DNA): TGTGCCAGCAGCTTAGGACCCCCAGGGTACTCCTACGAGCAGTACTTC.

The rearrangement uses TRBV28 and TRBJ2-1, with a weak D call TRBD1 (6 bases). CDR1 is MDHEN, CDR2 SYDVKM, per germline. The V end lost 3 bases, the J end lost 8 bases, and 20 bases lay between the germline ends. This CDR3 contains 16 residues. The CDR3 is CASSLLTRTEGDEQFF. The CDR3 DNA reads as TGTGCCAGCAGTTTGCTAACCCGGACAGAGGGGGATGAGCAGTTCTTC.

Only a few counts were recorded for this clonotype. The V gene is TRBV5-1, the J gene TRBJ1-4; weak D call: TRBD1 (5 bases). This CDR3 spans 15 amino acids. Germline lookup yields CDR1 SGHRS and CDR2 YFSETQ. Trimming cost V 0 bases and J 7 bases, with 13 bases left between them. The CDR3 bases are TGCGCCAGCAGCTTGGGGAGGGGCTTTCCTGAAAAACTGTTTTTT. This gives the protein CASSLGRGFPEKLFF.

Many counts were recorded for this clonotype. The V call is TRBV10-3, the J call TRBJ2-3, with D tentatively TRBD2 (6 bases). The CDR3 extends over 13 amino acids. The germline V gene has CDR1 ENHRY and CDR2 SYGVKD. The V end lost 8 bases, the J end lost 2 bases, and 11 bases lay between the germline ends. CDR3 bases: TGTGCCATCGCCGGGGGTAACACAGATACGCAGTATTTT. Protein sequence: CAIAGGNTDTQYF.

This clonotype occurred many times. V usage is TRBV20-1 and J usage is TRBJ2-1; TRBD1 agrees at 12 bases. Trimming cost V 0 bases and J 8 bases; bases outside gene matches: 5. The length of the CDR3 is 15 residues. In germline, CDR1 is DFQATT, CDR2 SNEGSKA (reference sequence). CDR3 amino acids: CSARDPGTGGYEQFF. CDR3 DNA: TGCAGTGCTAGAGATCCAGGGACAGGGGGCTATGAGCAGTTCTTC.

This clonotype has ten or more counts. The V and J genes are TRBV28 and TRBJ2-7, with D hard to call. Germline CDR1 and CDR2: MDHEN and SYDVKM. CDR3 length: 11 amino acids. The V end lost 7 bases, the J end lost 6 bases, and 10 bases lay between the germline ends. CDR3: CASTSRGEQYF. As DNA, the CDR3 is TGTGCCAGCACCTCCAGAGGCGAGCAGTACTTC.

This clonotype was seen ten or more times. The chain links TRBV3-1 to TRBJ2-1, with a possible D match to TRBD2 (6 bases). Trimming removed 3 bases from V and 2 bases from J, with 11 bases in between. Germline CDR1 LGHDT, CDR2 YNNKEL (reference sequence). The CDR3 has 15 residues. This CDR3 reads CASSQLATPYNEQFF. The CDR3 DNA is TGTGCCAGCAGCCAGCTAGCGACCCCCTACAATGAGCAGTTCTTC.

In its sample, this clonotype was seen a few times. The CDR3 loop reads CASSLMTGDQETQYF. The DNA of the CDR3 is TGCGCCAGCAGCTTGATGACAGGGGATCAAGAGACCCAGTACTTC. The rearrangement joins TRBV5-1 to TRBJ2-5; TRBD1 matches 8 bases. Per germline, CDR1 SGHRS and CDR2 YFSETQ. V gave up 1 base and J gave up 2 bases; unmatched junction bases: 4. The CDR3 is 15 amino acids.

The chain couples TRBV25-1 to TRBJ2-3, with TRBD1 as a possible D gene (6 bases). Germline CDR1 is MGHDK and CDR2 is SYGVNS. The CDR3 is 16 amino acids. Trimming removed 8 bases at V and 1 base at J, with 19 bases between. In DNA, the CDR3 is TGTGCCAGCCTCGCTTCGAGGGGGTACGGCACAGATACGCAGTATTTT. Translated: CASLASRGYGTDTQYF.

This clonotype came up a few times. The chain links TRBV20-1 to TRBJ2-1; tentatively, D is TRBD1 or TRBD2 (5 bases each). This CDR3 has 13 amino acids. V lost 3 bases and J lost 0, with 6 bases in between. Germline lookup yields CDR1 DFQATT and CDR2 SNEGSKA (reference sequence). CDR3 loop: CSASGTSYNEQFF. CDR3 DNA sequence: TGCAGTGCTAGCGGGACCTCCTACAATGAGCAGTTCTTC.

At least ten counts were recorded for this clonotype. This chain connects TRBV3-1 to TRBJ2-7; 7 positions agree with TRBD1. The CDR3 extends over 15 amino acids. The germline gives CDR1 LGHDT, CDR2 YNNKEL (reference sequence). With 3 bases clipped from V and 7 bases from J, the junction kept 12 bases outside the gene matches. The CDR3 DNA sequence: TGTGCCAGCAGCCATTTTGACAGGGTCAAAGGGGAGCAGTACTTC. Its translation is CASSHFDRVKGEQYF.

This clonotype has only a few counts. The rearrangement uses TRBV30 and TRBJ2-1; the match to TRBD2 covers 7 bases. In germline, CDR1 is GTSNPN, CDR2 SVGIG (reference sequence). The CDR3 covers 15 residues. Germline trimming cut 2 bases from V and 0 bases from J; bases unmatched to any gene: 4. CDR3 sequence (DNA): TGTGCCTGGAGTACGGCTAGCGGCTCCTACAATGAGCAGTTCTTC. Protein sequence: CAWSTASGSYNEQFF.